The 7 T cell receptor beta chains listed next were all sequenced from one sample in a study of PD-1 blockade in classical Hodgkin lymphoma. Every patient relapsed after autologous stem cell transplantation, and brentuximab vedotin exposure varied. TCRdb's table, derived via immunoSEQ multiplex PCR, lists solely in-frame clones and lacks some. The sample lists roughly 50,000 clones; less than 85% were seen once. The sequencing used peripheral blood mononuclear cells (PBMCs), collected before the second cycle of nivolumab. The receptors here all came from a human donor with classical Hodgkin lymphoma.

CDR3 region: CASSSGNSAAYEQYF. DNA of the CDR3: TGTGCCAGCAGCTCCGGAAATAGCGCAGCCTACGAGCAGTACTTC. The chain has TRBV7-9 and TRBJ2-7; a possible D gene is TRBD2 (5 bases). The germline CDR1 and CDR2 sequences are SEHNR and FQNEAQ (reference sequence). The CDR3 extends over 15 amino acids. The germline V and J ends were trimmed by 4 bases and 2 bases, with 15 bases remaining between them.

The gene calls are TRBV9 and TRBJ2-3, with 7 nucleotides matching TRBD1. The CDR3 is made up of 18 amino acids. CDR1 is SGDLS and CDR2 is YYNGEE in the germline V gene. The junction had 12 bases not matched to a gene; V was cut back by 2 bases and J by 0 bases. This CDR3 is CASSVPITTGASTDTQYF. For the CDR3, the DNA is TGTGCCAGCAGCGTCCCCATTACTACAGGGGCGAGCACAGATACGCAGTATTTT.

V and J are TRBV27 and TRBJ2-7; 7 nucleotides align to TRBD2. The CDR3 contains 14 residues. Germline loops: CDR1 MNHEY, CDR2 SMNVEV (reference sequence). The ends lost 6 bases at V and 4 bases at J; junction bases unmatched: 9. In DNA form, the CDR3 reads TGTGCCAGCAGCCGAATCGGGAGGATGTACGAGCAGTACTTC. It yields the protein CASSRIGRMYEQYF.

The gene calls are TRBV19 and TRBJ2-2; 9 bases line up with TRBD1. Trimming removed 9 bases from V and 7 bases from J; junction bases left unmatched: 6. The germline gives CDR1 LNHDA, CDR2 SQIVND (reference sequence). The CDR3 consists of 13 residues. For the CDR3, the DNA is TGTGCCAGCAGAAACAGGGGGCTCGGGGAGCTGTTTTTT. Translating gives CASRNRGLGELFF.

The V call is TRBV6-5, the J call TRBJ1-2; 7 bases line up with TRBD1. CDR3 length equals 15 residues. With 4 bases clipped from V and 5 bases from J, the junction kept 10 bases outside the gene matches. Germline CDR1 is MNHEY and CDR2 is SVGAGI. This chain's CDR3 is CASSSRDRVGYGYTF. CDR3 DNA: TGTGCCAGCAGTTCCCGTGACAGGGTAGGGTATGGCTACACCTTC.

The chain employs TRBV30 and TRBJ1-2; maybe TRBD1 (5 bases). The ends were cut back, 4 bases at V and 8 bases at J, with 17 bases in the middle. The germline gives CDR1 GTSNPN, CDR2 SVGIG (reference sequence). CDR3 size: 13 residues. The DNA for the CDR3 is TGTGCCTGGAATGATATGGGGGTTGGAGGCTACACCTTC. Its translation: CAWNDMGVGGYTF.

This rearrangement joins TRBV5-6 to TRBJ2-7; D is unclear. The CDR3 is 13 residues long. CDR1 is SGHDT and CDR2 is YYEEEE in the germline V gene. V lost 0 bases, J lost 6 bases, and 10 bases lay in between. The CDR3 loop is CASSLDVGIEQYF. The CDR3 DNA reads TGTGCCAGCAGCTTGGATGTAGGGATCGAGCAGTACTTC.